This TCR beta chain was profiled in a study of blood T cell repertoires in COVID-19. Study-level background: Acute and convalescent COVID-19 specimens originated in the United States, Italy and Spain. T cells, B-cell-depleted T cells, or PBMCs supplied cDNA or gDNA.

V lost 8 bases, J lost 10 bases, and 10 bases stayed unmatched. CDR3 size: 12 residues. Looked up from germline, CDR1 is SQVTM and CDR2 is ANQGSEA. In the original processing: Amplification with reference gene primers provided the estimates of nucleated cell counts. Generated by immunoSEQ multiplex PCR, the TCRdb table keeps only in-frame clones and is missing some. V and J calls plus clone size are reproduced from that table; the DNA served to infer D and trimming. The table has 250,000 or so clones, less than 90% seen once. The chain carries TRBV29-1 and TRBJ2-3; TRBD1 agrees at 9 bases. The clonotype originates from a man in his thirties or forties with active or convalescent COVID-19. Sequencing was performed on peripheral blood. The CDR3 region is CSSNNRQGAQYF. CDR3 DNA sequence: TGCAGCTCAAACAACCGACAGGGGGCGCAGTATTTT.